This T cell receptor (beta chain) was profiled in a study of CD8+ T cells in alopecia areata. About the research overall: Tofacitinib lasted 6 to 18 months, then 6 months off drug. Study outcomes and limitations: Mice showed TCR sharing more clearly than patients did, possibly owing to HLA. Higher clonality was seen in lesional scalp than in normal scalp, especially in alopecia totalis/universalis. Tissue-resident alphabeta T cells belonging to normal skin likewise get sequenced within scalp specimens.

Following extraction, RNA underwent reverse transcription to cDNA, which served as the sequencing template. Only in-frame clones appear in the TCRdb table, and some are missing; sequencing was by immunoSEQ multiplex PCR. The table has under 7,500 clones, around 64% seen once. Germline loops: CDR1 MNHNY, CDR2 SVGAGI (reference sequence). The germline V and J ends were trimmed by 10 bases and 2 bases, with 11 bases remaining between them. The CDR3 loop spans 12 amino acids. Alopecia areata patients provided lesional scalp punch biopsies and peripheral blood, both collected for the study. Turning to this clone: Its antigen is currently unknown.

The V gene is TRBV6-6, the J gene TRBJ1-1, with no clear D. The sequencing used skin, collected at week 0. The receptor comes from a human donor with alopecia areata. The CDR3 sequence is CATGFGNTEAFF. As DNA, the CDR3 is TGTGCCACCGGCTTCGGAAACACTGAAGCTTTCTTT.